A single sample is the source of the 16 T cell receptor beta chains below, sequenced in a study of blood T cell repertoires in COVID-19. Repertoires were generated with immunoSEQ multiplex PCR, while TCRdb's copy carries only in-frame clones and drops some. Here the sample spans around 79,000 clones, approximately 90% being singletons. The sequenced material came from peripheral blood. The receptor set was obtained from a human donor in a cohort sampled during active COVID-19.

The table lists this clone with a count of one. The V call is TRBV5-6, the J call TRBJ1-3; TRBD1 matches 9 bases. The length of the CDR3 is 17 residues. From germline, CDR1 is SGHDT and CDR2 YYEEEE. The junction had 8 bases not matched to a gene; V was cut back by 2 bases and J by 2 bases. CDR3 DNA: TGTGCCAGCAGCTTATTCACAGGGGGCTTAGCTGGAAACACCATATATTTT. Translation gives CASSLFTGGLAGNTIYF.

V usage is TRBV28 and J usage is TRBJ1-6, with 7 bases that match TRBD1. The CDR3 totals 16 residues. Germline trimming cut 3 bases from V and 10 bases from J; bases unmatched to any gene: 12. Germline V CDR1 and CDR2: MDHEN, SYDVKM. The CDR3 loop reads CASSFGRGPNLSPLHF. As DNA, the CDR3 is TGTGCCAGCAGTTTCGGTAGGGGGCCCAATCTATCACCCCTCCACTTT.

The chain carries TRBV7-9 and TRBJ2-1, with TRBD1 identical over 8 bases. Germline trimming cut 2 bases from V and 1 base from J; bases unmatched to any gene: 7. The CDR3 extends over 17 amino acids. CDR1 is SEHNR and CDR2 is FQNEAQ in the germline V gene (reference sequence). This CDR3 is CASSLQIGQGSYNEQFF. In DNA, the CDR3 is TGTGCCAGCAGCTTACAAATCGGACAGGGATCCTACAATGAGCAGTTCTTC.

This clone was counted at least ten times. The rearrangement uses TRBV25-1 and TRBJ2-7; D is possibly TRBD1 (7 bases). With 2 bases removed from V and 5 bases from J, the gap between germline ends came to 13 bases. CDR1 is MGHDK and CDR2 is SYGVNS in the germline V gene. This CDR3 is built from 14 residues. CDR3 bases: TGTGCCAGCAGTGAAACAGGGGAGGCCAACGAGCAGTACTTC. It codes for CASSETGEANEQYF.

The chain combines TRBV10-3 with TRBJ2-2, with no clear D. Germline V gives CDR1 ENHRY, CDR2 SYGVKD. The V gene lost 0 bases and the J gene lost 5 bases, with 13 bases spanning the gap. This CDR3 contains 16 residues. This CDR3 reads CAISESPASRTGELFF. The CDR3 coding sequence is TGTGCCATCAGTGAGTCCCCCGCTAGTAGGACCGGGGAGCTGTTTTTT.

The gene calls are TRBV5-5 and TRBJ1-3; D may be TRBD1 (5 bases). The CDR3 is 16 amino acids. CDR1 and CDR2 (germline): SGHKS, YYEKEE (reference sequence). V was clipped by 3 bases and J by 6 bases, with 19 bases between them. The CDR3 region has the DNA TGTGCCAGCAGCTCGGCGCCGGGGGTAGTGGCAAACACCATATATTTT. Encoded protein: CASSSAPGVVANTIYF.

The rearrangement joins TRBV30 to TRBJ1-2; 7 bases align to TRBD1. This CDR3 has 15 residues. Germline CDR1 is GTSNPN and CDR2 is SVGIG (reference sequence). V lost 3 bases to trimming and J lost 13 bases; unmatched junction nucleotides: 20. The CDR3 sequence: CAWSSDRAFFSQGTF. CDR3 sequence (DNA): TGTGCCTGGAGCTCCGACAGGGCCTTTTTTAGTCAGGGCACCTTC. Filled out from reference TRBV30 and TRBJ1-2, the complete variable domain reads SQTIHQWPATLVQPVGSPLSLECTVEGTSNPNLYWYRQAAGRGLQLLFYSVGIGQISSEVPQNLSASRPQDRQFILSSKKLLLSDSGFYLCAWSSDRAFFSQGTFGSGTRLTVV.

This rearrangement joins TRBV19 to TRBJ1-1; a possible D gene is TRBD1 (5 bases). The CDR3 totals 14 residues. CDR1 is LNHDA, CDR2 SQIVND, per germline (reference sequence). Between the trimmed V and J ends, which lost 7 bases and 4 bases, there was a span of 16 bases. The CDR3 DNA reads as TGTGCCAGTACGGGCAGCACAGGCGGCACTGAAGCTTTCTTT. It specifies CASTGSTGGTEAFF.

In DNA, the CDR3 is TGTGCCAGTAGTATCGACCTAGCGGGAGTTGGAGAGACCCAGTACTTC. Protein product: CASSIDLAGVGETQYF. The V call is TRBV19, the J call TRBJ2-5; 10 nucleotides line up with TRBD2. The germline gives CDR1 LNHDA, CDR2 SQIVND (reference sequence). With V trimmed by 3 bases and J by 4 bases, 8 bases remained unmatched. The CDR3 spans 16 residues.

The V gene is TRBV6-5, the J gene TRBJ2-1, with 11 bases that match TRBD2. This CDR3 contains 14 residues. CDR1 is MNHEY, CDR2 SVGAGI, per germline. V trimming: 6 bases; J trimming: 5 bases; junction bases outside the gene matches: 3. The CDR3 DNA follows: TGTGCCAGCAGAATGGGACTAGCGGACAATGAGCAGTTCTTC. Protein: CASRMGLADNEQFF.

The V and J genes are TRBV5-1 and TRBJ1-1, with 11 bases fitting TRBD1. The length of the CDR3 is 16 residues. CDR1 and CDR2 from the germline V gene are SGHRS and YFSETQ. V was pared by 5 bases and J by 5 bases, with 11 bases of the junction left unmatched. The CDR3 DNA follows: TGCGCCAGCAGATCTACGGGACAGGGGGAACGGACTGAAGCTTTCTTT. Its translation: CASRSTGQGERTEAFF.

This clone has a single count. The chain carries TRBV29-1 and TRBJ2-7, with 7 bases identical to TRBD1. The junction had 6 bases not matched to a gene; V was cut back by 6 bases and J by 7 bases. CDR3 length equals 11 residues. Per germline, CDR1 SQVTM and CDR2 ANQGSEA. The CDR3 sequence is CSVGTVKEQYF. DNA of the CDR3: TGCAGCGTCGGGACAGTCAAGGAGCAGTACTTC.

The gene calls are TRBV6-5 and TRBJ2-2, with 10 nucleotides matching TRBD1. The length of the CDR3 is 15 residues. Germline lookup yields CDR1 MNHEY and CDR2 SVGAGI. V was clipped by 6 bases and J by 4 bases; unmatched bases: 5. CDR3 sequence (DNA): TGTGCCAGCAGCACCGGGACAGGGGCCACCGGGGAGCTGTTTTTT. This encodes CASSTGTGATGELFF.

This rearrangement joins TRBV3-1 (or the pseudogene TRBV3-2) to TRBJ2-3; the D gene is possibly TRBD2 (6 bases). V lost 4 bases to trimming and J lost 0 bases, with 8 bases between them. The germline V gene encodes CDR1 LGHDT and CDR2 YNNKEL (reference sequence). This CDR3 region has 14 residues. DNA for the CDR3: TGTGCCAGCAGCCGGGGGACTAGCACAGATACGCAGTATTTT. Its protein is CASSRGTSTDTQYF.

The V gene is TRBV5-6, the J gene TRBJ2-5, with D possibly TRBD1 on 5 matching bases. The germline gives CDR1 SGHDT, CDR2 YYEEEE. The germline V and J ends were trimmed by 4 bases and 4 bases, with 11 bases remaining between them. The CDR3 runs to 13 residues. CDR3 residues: CASSPGHGETQYF. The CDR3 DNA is TGTGCCAGCAGCCCTGGACATGGAGAGACCCAGTACTTC.

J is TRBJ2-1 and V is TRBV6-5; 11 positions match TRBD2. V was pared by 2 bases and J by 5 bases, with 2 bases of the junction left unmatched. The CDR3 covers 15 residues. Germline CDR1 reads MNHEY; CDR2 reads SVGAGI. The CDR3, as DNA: TGTGCCAGCAGTTACGGGACTAGCGGTCACAATGAGCAGTTCTTC. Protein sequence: CASSYGTSGHNEQFF.